These 15 T cell receptor beta chains were sequenced from one sample in a study of high-grade serous ovarian cancer treatment subgroups (dated by TCRdb to about 2021). Tumor samples were obtained before definitive surgery or chemotherapy. The library was made by the immunoSEQ multiplex PCR assay. Here the immuneACCESS table is served through TCRdb, limited to in-frame sequences with V and J called. Missing clones are a known gap in these copies; in checked studies unresolved V genes cover under half, and the rest lacks a known reason. In all, the sample holds several thousand clones, and around 66% of those were seen once. The ten largest clones add up to 9% to 9.5% of the sample. The sequencing sample was made of tumor tissue. The receptors shown here come from a human donor with high-grade serous ovarian cancer.

The chain recombines TRBV7-6 with TRBJ1-1; D unclear. The CDR3 is 14 residues long. In germline, CDR1 is SGHVS, CDR2 FNYEAQ. V lost 1 base and J 1 base, leaving 7 bases between the germline ends. For the CDR3, the DNA is TGTGCCAGCAGCTTAGGGCGGCAGAACACTGAAGCTTTCTTT. Translated: CASSLGRQNTEAFF.

This rearrangement joins TRBV18 to TRBJ2-7, with TRBD1 matching 7 bases. V lost 5 bases to trimming and J lost 3 bases; unmatched junction nucleotides: 4. CDR3 length: 13 residues. In germline, CDR1 is KGHSH, CDR2 LQKENI. CDR3 nucleotides: TGTGCCAGCTCATACGGACAGGACTACGAGCAGTACTTC. It encodes CASSYGQDYEQYF. The full variable domain, completed using reference TRBV18 and TRBJ2-7, is NAGVMQNPRHLVRRRGQEARLRCSPMKGHSHVYWYRQLPEEGLKFMVYLQKENIIDESGMPKERFSAEFPKEGPSILRIQQVVRGDSAAYFCASSYGQDYEQYFGPGTRLTVT.

The chain joins TRBV21-1 to TRBJ2-7. TRBV21-1 is flagged as a pseudogene. The CDR3 sequence is 19 residues long. CDR3 loop: CASSRRLVGYQVPQYEQYF. The CDR3 DNA sequence: TGTGCCAGCAGCAGACGTTTGGTAGGGTACCAGGTACCACAGTACGAGCAGTACTTC.

CDR3 region: CASSRSGQGNTDTQYF. For the CDR3, the DNA is TGCGCCAGCAGCCGGTCGGGACAGGGGAACACAGATACGCAGTATTTT. The V gene is TRBV4-1, the J gene TRBJ2-3; TRBD1 aligns across 10 bases. The CDR3 totals 16 residues. Per germline, CDR1 MGHRA and CDR2 YSYEKL. The trim removed 4 bases at V and 2 bases at J, leaving 6 bases unmatched.

The chain carries TRBV19 and TRBJ2-5, with 8 nucleotides matching TRBD1. The CDR3 loop spans 13 amino acids. The V gene's germline CDR1 is LNHDA and CDR2 SQIVND (reference sequence). J lost 2 bases, V lost 10 bases, and 6 bases had no gene match. The CDR3 region is CATGQGQQETQYF. As DNA, the CDR3 is TGTGCCACTGGACAGGGTCAACAAGAGACCCAGTACTTC.

The chain carries TRBV28 and TRBJ1-2; D is unclear. With 3 bases removed from V and 5 bases from J, the gap between germline ends came to 10 bases. Germline values: CDR1 MDHEN, CDR2 SYDVKM. The CDR3 sequence is 13 residues long. The CDR3 protein is CASSFGQAYGYTF. CDR3 nucleotide sequence: TGTGCCAGCAGTTTCGGGCAAGCTTATGGCTACACCTTC.

This clone has just a few counts. The chain is built from TRBV10-2 and TRBJ2-7, with D perhaps TRBD2 (6 bases). There are 14 residues in the CDR3. Trimming cost V 0 bases and J 4 bases, with 10 bases left between them. Germline lookup yields CDR1 WSHSY and CDR2 SAAADI. The CDR3 DNA reads TGCGCCAGCAGTGAGTCCGGGAGCATATACGAGCAGTACGTC. As protein: CASSESGSIYEQYV.

The chain recombines TRBV19 with TRBJ2-1; D not certain. Germline assignment: CDR1 LNHDA and CDR2 SQIVND (reference sequence). The V and J ends lost 7 bases and 9 bases respectively, with 16 bases between them. The CDR3 consists of 13 residues. CDR3 residues: CASKVSPGGEQFF. In nucleotides, the CDR3 is TGTGCCAGTAAAGTCTCCCCCGGCGGTGAGCAGTTCTTC.

The gene calls are TRBV7-3 and TRBJ2-1; D gene ambiguous. Germline lookup yields CDR1 SGHTA and CDR2 FQGTGA. Trimming removed 1 base from V and 4 bases from J, with 8 bases in between. The CDR3 covers 14 residues. The CDR3 loop is CASSLRAAYNEQFF. The CDR3 nucleotides are TGTGCCAGCAGCTTAAGGGCCGCGTACAATGAGCAGTTCTTC.

The chain carries TRBV21-1 and TRBJ2-7; TRBD1, as called in the table, went unchecked against the DNA. TRBV21-1 is classified as a pseudogene. This CDR3 spans 15 amino acids. CDR3 residues: CASSSRQGPTYEQYF. The CDR3 nucleotides read TGTGCCAGCAGCAGCCGACAGGGGCCTACCTACGAGCAGTACTTC.

V usage is TRBV9 and J usage is TRBJ2-5; D is undetermined. Germline V CDR1 and CDR2: SGDLS, YYNGEE. This CDR3 region has 12 residues. V was trimmed by 4 bases and J by 7 bases, leaving 11 bases between them. CDR3 loop: CASSTRGGTQYF. The CDR3 DNA reads TGTGCCAGCAGCACTCGTGGCGGGACCCAGTACTTC.

The table lists this clone with a few counts. The V gene is TRBV9, the J gene TRBJ2-1; no reliable D call. The CDR3 has 14 residues. The germline CDR1 and CDR2 sequences are SGDLS and YYNGEE. V was trimmed by 3 bases and J by 6 bases, leaving 13 bases between them. The CDR3 sequence: CASSAYGWANEQFF. The CDR3, as DNA: TGTGCCAGCAGCGCGTACGGGTGGGCCAATGAGCAGTTCTTC.

This chain joins TRBV7-9 and TRBJ2-3, with 8 bases matching TRBD1. Germline CDR1 is SEHNR and CDR2 is FQNEAQ (reference sequence). This CDR3 has 12 amino acids. V dropped 11 bases and J dropped 6; count of bases not matched to a gene: 7. The CDR3 coding sequence is TGTGCCCAAGAAGACAGGGGTGATACGCAGTATTTT. This encodes CAQEDRGDTQYF.

This rearrangement joins TRBV2 to TRBJ2-1; TRBD2 matches 8 bases. From germline, CDR1 is SNHLY and CDR2 FYNNEI. CDR3 size: 12 residues. The V segment lost 8 bases and the J segment 10 bases; nucleotides outside the gene matches: 7. The CDR3 DNA follows: TGTGCCAGCCGAGGACTAGCACGCGAGCAGTTCTTC. This sequence encodes CASRGLAREQFF.

CDR3 nucleotides: TGTGCCAGCAGCCGCGGAAACACCGGGGAGCTGTTTTTT. Its translation: CASSRGNTGELFF. This chain links TRBV7-3 with TRBJ2-2, with D unclear. V was clipped by 5 bases and J by 2 bases, with 6 bases between them. Germline V gene lookup returns CDR1 SGHTA and CDR2 FQGTGA. CDR3 size: 13 residues.